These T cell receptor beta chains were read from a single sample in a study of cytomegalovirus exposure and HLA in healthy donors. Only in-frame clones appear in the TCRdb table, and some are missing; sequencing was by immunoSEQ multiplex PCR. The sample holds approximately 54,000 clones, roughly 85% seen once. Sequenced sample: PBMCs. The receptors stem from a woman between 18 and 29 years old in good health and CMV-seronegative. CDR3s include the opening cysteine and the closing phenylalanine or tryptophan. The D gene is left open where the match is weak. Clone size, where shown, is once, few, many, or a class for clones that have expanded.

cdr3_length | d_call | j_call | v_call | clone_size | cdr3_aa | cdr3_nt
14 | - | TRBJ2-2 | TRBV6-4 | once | CASSDQEDTGELFF | TGTGCCAGCAGTGACCAGGAGGACACCGGGGAGCTGTTTTTT
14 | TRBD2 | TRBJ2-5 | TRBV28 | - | CASSYGGGQETQYF | TGTGCCAGCAGTTATGGGGGGGGCCAAGAGACCCAGTACTTC
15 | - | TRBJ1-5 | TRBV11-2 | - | CASSLEATERSPQHF | TGTGCCAGCAGCTTAGAGGCGACGGAGAGGAGCCCCCAGCATTTT
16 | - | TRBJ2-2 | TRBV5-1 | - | CASSLVIGSGTGELFF | TGCGCCAGCAGCTTGGTTATCGGGAGTGGCACCGGGGAGCTGTTTTTT
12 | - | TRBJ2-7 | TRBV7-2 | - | CASSLSGLPGYF | TGTGCCAGCAGCTTATCGGGACTTCCAGGGTACTTC
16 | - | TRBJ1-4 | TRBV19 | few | CASSIGRDLGGEKLFF | TGTGCCAGTAGTATAGGGCGTGACTTGGGGGGTGAAAAACTGTTTTTT
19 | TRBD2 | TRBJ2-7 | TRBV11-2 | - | CASSSTLGLAGGPRDEQYF | TGTGCCAGCAGCTCAACCCTGGGACTAGCGGGAGGCCCTCGGGACGAGCAGTACTTC
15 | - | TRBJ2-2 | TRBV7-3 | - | CASSPGTGTGGELFF | TGTGCCAGCAGCCCCGGGACGGGGACTGGCGGGGAGCTGTTTTTT
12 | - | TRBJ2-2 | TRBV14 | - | CASSPRTGELFF | TGTGCCAGCAGCCCCCGCACCGGGGAGCTGTTTTTT
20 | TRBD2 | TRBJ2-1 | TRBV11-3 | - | CASSYSPLAGGPPLYNEQFF | TGTGCCAGCAGCTACTCCCCACTAGCGGGAGGTCCCCCTCTTTACAATGAGCAGTTCTTC
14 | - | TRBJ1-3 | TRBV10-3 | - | CAIAQGRRGNTIYF | TGTGCCATCGCACAGGGTAGAAGAGGAAACACCATATATTTT
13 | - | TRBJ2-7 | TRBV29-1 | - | CSVGGTVSYEQYF | TGCAGCGTTGGCGGGACAGTCTCCTACGAGCAGTACTTC
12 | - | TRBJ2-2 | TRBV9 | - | CASTLGAGELFF | TGTGCCAGCACCCTCGGGGCCGGGGAGCTGTTTTTT
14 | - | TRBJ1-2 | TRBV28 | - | CASLLGGVPEGYTF | TGTGCCAGCCTCCTAGGCGGGGTCCCTGAAGGCTACACCTTC
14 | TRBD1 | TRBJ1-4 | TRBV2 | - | CASSEGQGREKLFF | TGTGCCAGCAGTGAAGGACAGGGACGTGAAAAACTGTTTTTT
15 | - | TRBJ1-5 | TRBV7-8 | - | CASSWEDRSNQPQHF | TGTGCCAGCAGCTGGGAGGACCGCAGCAATCAGCCCCAGCATTTT
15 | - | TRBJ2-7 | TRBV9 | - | CASSPGVSSGREQYF | TGTGCCAGCAGCCCTGGGGTCTCTTCAGGGCGGGAGCAGTACTTC
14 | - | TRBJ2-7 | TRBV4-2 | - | CASSQDAGICEQYF | TGTGCCAGCAGCCAAGATGCAGGTATTTGCGAGCAGTACTTC
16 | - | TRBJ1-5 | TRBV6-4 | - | CASSDRGEDEDQPQHF | TGTGCCAGCAGTGACCGGGGGGAGGACGAAGATCAGCCCCAGCATTTT
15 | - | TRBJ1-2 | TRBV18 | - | CASSPRLAGAHGYTF | TGTGCCAGCTCCCCCAGACTGGCAGGGGCCCATGGCTACACCTTC
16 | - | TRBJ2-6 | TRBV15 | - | CATSPRGGTGANVLTF | TGTGCCACCAGCCCTCGAGGAGGGACGGGGGCCAACGTCCTGACTTTC
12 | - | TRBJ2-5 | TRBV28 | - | CASTSGQETQYF | TGTGCCAGCACCTCAGGGCAAGAGACCCAGTACTTC
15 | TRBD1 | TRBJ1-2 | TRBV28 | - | CASSLGTGRWDGYTF | TGTGCCAGCAGTTTAGGGACAGGGAGATGGGATGGCTACACCTTC
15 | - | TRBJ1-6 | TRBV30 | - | CAWSVGGGSNSPLHF | TGTGCCTGGAGTGTAGGGGGGGGGTCCAATTCACCCCTCCACTTT
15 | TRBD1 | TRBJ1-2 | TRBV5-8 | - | CASSFSDRADYGYTF | TGTGCCAGCAGCTTCTCCGACAGGGCCGACTATGGCTACACCTTC
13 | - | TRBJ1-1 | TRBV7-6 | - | CASSLAQNTEAFF | TGTGCCAGCAGCTTAGCTCAGAACACTGAAGCTTTCTTT
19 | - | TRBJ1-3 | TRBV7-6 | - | CASSEGAGFNALSGNTIYF | TGTGCCAGCAGCGAAGGGGCAGGCTTCAATGCTTTATCTGGAAACACCATATATTTT
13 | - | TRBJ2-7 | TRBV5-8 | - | CASIPGNSYEQYF | TGTGCCAGCATACCAGGAAATTCCTACGAGCAGTACTTC
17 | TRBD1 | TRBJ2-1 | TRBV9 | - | CASSALSDDRVDNEQFF | TGTGCCAGCAGCGCCCTGTCCGATGACAGGGTTGACAATGAGCAGTTCTTC
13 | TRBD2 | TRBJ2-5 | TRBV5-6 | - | CASSFSGRETQYF | TGTGCCAGCAGCTTTAGCGGGCGGGAGACCCAGTACTTC
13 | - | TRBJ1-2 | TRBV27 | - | CASSFGQGSGYTF | TGTGCCAGCAGTTTTGGGCAGGGGTCTGGCTACACCTTC
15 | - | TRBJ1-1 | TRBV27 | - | CASSPPGLMNTEAFF | TGTGCCAGCAGTCCTCCGGGATTAATGAACACTGAAGCTTTCTTT
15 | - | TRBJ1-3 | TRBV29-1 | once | CSVESGGDSGNTIYF | TGCAGCGTTGAATCGGGGGGCGACTCTGGAAACACCATATATTTT
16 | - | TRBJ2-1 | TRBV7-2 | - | CASTFFDSTSYNEQFF | TGTGCCAGCACCTTTTTCGACTCTACATCCTACAATGAGCAGTTCTTC
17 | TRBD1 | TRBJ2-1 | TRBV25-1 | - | CASSESCTDRGRNEQFF | TGTGCCAGCAGTGAATCGTGTACGGACAGGGGGCGGAATGAGCAGTTCTTC
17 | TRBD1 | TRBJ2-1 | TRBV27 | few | CASSLDRAVSSYNEQFF | TGTGCCAGCAGTCTCGACAGGGCAGTGAGCTCCTACAATGAGCAGTTCTTC
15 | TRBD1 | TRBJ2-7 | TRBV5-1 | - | CASSYGQVTSYEQYF | TGCGCCAGCAGCTACGGACAGGTGACTTCCTACGAGCAGTACTTC
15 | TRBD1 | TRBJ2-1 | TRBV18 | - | CASSPGQGDRTEQFF | TGTGCCAGCTCACCCGGACAGGGGGACAGGACTGAGCAGTTCTTC
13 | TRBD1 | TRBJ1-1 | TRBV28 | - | CASIPGQGGEAFF | TGTGCCAGCATCCCCGGACAGGGAGGGGAAGCTTTCTTT
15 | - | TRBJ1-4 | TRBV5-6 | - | CASSLVAGVGEKLFF | TGTGCCAGCAGCTTGGTGGCAGGGGTTGGTGAAAAACTGTTTTTT
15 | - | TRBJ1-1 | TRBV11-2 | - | CASSVRGGSETEAFF | TGTGCCAGCAGCGTTAGAGGTGGGTCCGAAACTGAAGCTTTCTTT
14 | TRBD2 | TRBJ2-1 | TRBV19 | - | CASSREGRYNEQFF | TGTGCCAGTAGTCGGGAGGGCCGGTACAATGAGCAGTTCTTC
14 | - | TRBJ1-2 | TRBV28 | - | CASSFLDRVYGYTF | TGTGCCAGCAGTTTCCTCGACAGAGTCTATGGCTACACCTTC
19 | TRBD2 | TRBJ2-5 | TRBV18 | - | CASSPILAAGTSGQETQYF | TGTGCCAGCTCACCAATTCTCGCGGCCGGGACTAGCGGCCAAGAGACCCAGTACTTC
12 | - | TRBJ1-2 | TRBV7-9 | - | CASSLGTERVTF | TGTGCCAGCAGCTTAGGAACAGAGAGGGTCACCTTC
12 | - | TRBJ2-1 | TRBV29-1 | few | CSELTSPAEQFF | TGCAGCGAACTGACATCCCCGGCTGAGCAGTTCTTC
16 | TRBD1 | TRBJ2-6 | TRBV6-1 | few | CASSVTGISGANVLTF | TGTGCCAGCAGTGTGACAGGGATCTCTGGGGCCAACGTCCTGACTTTC
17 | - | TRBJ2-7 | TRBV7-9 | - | CASSLDSTRGASYEQYF | TGTGCCAGCAGCTTAGATTCGACCCGGGGGGCCTCCTACGAGCAGTACTTC
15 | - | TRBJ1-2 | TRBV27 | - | CASTQVTGGEFGYTF | TGTGCCAGCACCCAGGTGACGGGGGGGGAATTTGGCTACACCTTC
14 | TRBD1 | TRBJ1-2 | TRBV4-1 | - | CASSHDDRVYGYTF | TGCGCCAGCAGCCATGACGACAGGGTCTATGGCTACACCTTC
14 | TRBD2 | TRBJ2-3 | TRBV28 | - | CASRMGGATDTQYF | TGTGCCAGCAGGATGGGAGGGGCTACAGATACGCAGTATTTT
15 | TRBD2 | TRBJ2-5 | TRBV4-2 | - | CASSQTLAGQETQYF | TGTGCCAGCAGCCAGACCCTAGCGGGGCAAGAGACCCAGTACTTC
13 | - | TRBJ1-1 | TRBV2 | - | CASSTWGGPEAFF | TGTGCCAGCAGTACCTGGGGGGGCCCTGAAGCTTTCTTT
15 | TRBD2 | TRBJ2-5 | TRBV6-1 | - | CASTDQTSGRETQYF | TGTGCCAGCACCGACCAGACTAGCGGGAGGGAGACCCAGTACTTC
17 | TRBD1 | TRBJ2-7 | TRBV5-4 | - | CASSFGETGQGPLGQYF | TGTGCCAGCAGCTTTGGGGAGACCGGACAGGGCCCTCTGGGGCAGTACTTC
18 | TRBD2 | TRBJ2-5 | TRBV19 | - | CASSIGTSSRGYFETQYF | TGTGCCAGTAGTATTGGGACTAGCTCCCGGGGTTATTTTGAGACCCAGTACTTC
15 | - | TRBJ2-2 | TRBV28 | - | CASSSPSREAGELFF | TGTGCCAGCAGTTCCCCGTCTAGGGAGGCCGGGGAGCTGTTTTTT